This T cell receptor beta chain emerged from a study of molecular identifiers for immune sequencing clone quantification. Study results and caveats: Highly expanded clones may be undercounted when identical TCR molecules share barcodes.

Libraries of bulk TCR were made by previously described methods (with listed TCR primers). In TCRdb, the PCR reads were re-called with MiXCR into one record per CDR3 protein. The sample lists about 500,000 distinct CDR3 sequences; 20% to 25% were seen once. V was pared by 0 bases and J by 5 bases, with 13 bases between. The CDR3 runs to 15 residues. Germline-derived CDR1 and CDR2 are MNHEY and SVGEGT. This clonotype showed up many times. Its cognate antigen is unknown. V is TRBV6-2 or TRBV6-3 and J is TRBJ1-1; D is ambiguous. The origin of this receptor is a human donor in good health. Some libraries in this study had Jurkat cell RNA spiked in. Sequencing was done on a sample of naive CD8+ T cells from blood, with Jurkat cell RNA spiked in. The subset here: FACS-sorted CD8+CD4-CCR7+CD45RA+ naive T cells. The CDR3 sequence is CASSYSAGGRTEAFF. The CDR3 nucleotides read TGTGCCAGCAGTTACTCAGCAGGTGGACGGACTGAAGCTTTCTTT.